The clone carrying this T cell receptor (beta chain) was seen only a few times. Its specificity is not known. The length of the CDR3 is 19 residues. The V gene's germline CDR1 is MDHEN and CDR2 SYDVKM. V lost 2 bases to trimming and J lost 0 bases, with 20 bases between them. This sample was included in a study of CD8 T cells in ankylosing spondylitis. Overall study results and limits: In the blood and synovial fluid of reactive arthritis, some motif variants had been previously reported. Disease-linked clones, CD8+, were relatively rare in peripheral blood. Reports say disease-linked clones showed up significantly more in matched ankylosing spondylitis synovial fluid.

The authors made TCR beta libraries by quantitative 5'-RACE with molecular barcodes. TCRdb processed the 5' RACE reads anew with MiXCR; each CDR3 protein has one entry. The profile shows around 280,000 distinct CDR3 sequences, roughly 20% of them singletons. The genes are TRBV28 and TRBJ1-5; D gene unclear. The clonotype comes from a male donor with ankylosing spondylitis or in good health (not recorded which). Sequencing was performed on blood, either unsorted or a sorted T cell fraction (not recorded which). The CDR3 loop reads CASSLRGRPNTYSNQPQHF. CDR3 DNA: TGTGCCAGCAGTTTACGCGGGAGGCCTAATACTTATAGCAATCAGCCCCAGCATTTT.